This T cell receptor (beta chain) was recovered during a study of blood T cell repertoires in COVID-19. Study-level information: T cells, B-cell-depleted T cells, or PBMCs supplied cDNA or gDNA.

The authors' processing: Reference gene primer amplification gave estimated nucleated cell counts. Sequencing was performed with immunoSEQ multiplex PCR; in TCRdb, only in-frame clones are kept and a portion is missing. V and J calls and clone size follow that table, whereas D and trimming were derived from the DNA. In the table there are roughly 230,000 clones, about 86% of which are singletons. V gave up 2 bases and J gave up 3 bases; unmatched junction bases: 2. Germline lookup yields CDR1 MNHNS and CDR2 SASEGT. The CDR3 covers 15 residues. This clone occurred a few times. The sample comprised peripheral blood. The source is a man between 45 and 60 years old with active or convalescent COVID-19. The chain combines TRBV6-1 with TRBJ2-2; 8 bases are a match to TRBD2. The CDR3 region has the DNA TGTGCCAGCAGTGAAAAGCGGGGGCACACCGGGGAGCTGTTTTTT. As protein: CASSEKRGHTGELFF.